Only a few counts were recorded for the clone carrying this T cell receptor (beta chain). The antigen is not known. The record originates from a study of T cell responses to AZD1222 COVID-19 vaccine. Both about-4-week and about-12-week second-dose recipients were combined. The data were produced by immunoSEQ multiplex PCR, yet TCRdb's version contains in-frame clones alone and is incomplete. The sample has fewer than 140,000 clones, less than 95% seen once. Deletions cut 7 bases from V and 8 bases from J, with 20 bases between. This CDR3 is built from 15 residues. Germline V gene data show CDR1 as SNHLY and CDR2 as FYNNEI. General study findings and limits: White British people made up most donors, females outnumbered males, and clonal diversity was possibly underestimated. Repertoires were obtained solely post-peak T cell response. Spike-spanning, vaccine-associated CD4 TCRs were dominant at 160-218 and 743-854.

V and J are TRBV2 and TRBJ1-4; possibly TRBD1 for D (6 bases). Sequencing used peripheral blood, obtained 28 days after the second AZD1222 dose. This TCR derives from an adult who received the AZD1222 COVID-19 vaccine. Here the CDR3 reads CASTEGLAGVEKLFF. The CDR3 DNA follows: TGTGCCAGCACTGAGGGGTTGGCAGGGGTGGAAAAACTGTTTTTT.